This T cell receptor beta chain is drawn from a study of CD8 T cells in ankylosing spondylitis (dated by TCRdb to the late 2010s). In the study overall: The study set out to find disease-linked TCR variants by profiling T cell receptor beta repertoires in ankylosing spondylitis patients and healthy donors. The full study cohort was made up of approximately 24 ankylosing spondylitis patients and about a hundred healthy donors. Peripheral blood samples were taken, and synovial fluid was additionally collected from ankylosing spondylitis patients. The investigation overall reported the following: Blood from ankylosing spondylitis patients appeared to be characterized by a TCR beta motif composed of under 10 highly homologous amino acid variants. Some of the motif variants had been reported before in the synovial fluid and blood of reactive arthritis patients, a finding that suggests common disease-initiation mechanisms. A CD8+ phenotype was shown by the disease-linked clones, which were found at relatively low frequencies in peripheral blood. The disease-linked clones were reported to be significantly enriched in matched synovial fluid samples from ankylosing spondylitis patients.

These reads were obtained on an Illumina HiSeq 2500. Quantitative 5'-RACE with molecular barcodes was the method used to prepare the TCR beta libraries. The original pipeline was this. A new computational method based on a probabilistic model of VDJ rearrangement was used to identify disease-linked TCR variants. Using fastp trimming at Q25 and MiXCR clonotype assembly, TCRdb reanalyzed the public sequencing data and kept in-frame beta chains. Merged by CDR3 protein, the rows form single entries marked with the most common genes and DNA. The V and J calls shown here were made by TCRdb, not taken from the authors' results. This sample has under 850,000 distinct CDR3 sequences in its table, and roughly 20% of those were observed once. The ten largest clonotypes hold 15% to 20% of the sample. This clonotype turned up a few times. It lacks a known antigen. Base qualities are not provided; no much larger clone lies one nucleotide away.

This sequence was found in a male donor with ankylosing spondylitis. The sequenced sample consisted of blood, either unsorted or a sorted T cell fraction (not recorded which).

The nucleotide sequence reads TGTGCCAGCAGTGAAGCGCATGCTAGGGTCCATCAGCCCCAGCATTTT. Its amino acids are CASSEAHARVHQPQHF. Recombination linked TRBV2 to TRBJ1-5; too little of a D gene remains to name it. V is pared back by 0 bases and J by 5 bases, with 14 bases lying between the germline termini. Including cysteine and phenylalanine, the CDR3 has 16 amino acids. Left in the record is the CDR3 DNA by itself, 48 bases read in frame from the first base. CDR1 and CDR2, looked up from the germline V gene, are SNHLY and FYNNEI.